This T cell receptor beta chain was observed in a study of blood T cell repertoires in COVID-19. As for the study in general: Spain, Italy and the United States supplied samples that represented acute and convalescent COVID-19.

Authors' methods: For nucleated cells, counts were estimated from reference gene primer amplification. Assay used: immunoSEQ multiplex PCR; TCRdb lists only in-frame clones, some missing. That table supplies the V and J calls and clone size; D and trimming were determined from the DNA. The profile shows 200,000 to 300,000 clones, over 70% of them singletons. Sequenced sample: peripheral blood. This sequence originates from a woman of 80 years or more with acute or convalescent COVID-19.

This CDR3 reads CASGIGGNTEAFF. The CDR3 DNA is TGTGCTAGTGGGATAGGGGGGAACACTGAAGCTTTCTTT. The V and J genes are TRBV12-5 and TRBJ1-1; maybe TRBD1 (6 bases). Germline V gives CDR1 LGHNT, CDR2 FRNRAP. V was clipped by 6 bases and J by 1 base, with 9 bases between them. The CDR3 is 13 amino acids.